Below, 32 T cell receptor beta chains from the same sample are listed, as sequenced in a study of T cell clonality in common variable immunodeficiency. These receptors' antigens are unknown. TCRdb keeps only in-frame clones here, not all; method: immunoSEQ multiplex PCR. The sample yields tens of thousands of clones, without any singletons. Findings and limits, study-wide: In common variable immunodeficiency, TCR beta chains reportedly carried fewer deletions and N-nucleotide insertions.

Sequenced material: peripheral blood mononuclear cells. The receptors shown here come from a human donor with common variable immunodeficiency.

A remark on this clone: The CDR3 is cut off 3 residues early in the read; its end comes from the germline J gene. The chain carries TRBV18 and TRBJ1-2; 7 positions match TRBD1. The CDR3 runs to 13 residues. V was pared by 2 bases and J by 7 bases, with 4 bases of the junction left unmatched. CDR1 and CDR2 (germline): KGHSH, LQKENI. The part of the CDR3 DNA that was read is TGTGCCAGCTCACCATCGACAGGGAGTGGC. It specifies CASSPSTGSG. The whole CDR3 sequence reads CASSPSTGSGYTF.

This clone appeared many times. The read falls 3 residues short of the CDR3 end, and the missing part is taken from the germline J gene. V gene TRBV11-3 combines with J gene TRBJ1-1, with 7 bases matching TRBD1. V trimming: 0 bases; J trimming: 5 bases; junction bases outside the gene matches: 3. The germline V gene encodes CDR1 SGHNT and CDR2 YENEEA. This CDR3 spans 14 amino acids. CDR3 loop: CASSLEQGRTEAFF. CDR3 DNA (partial): TGTGCCAGCAGCTTAGAACAGGGGAGGACTGAA. The full variable domain, rest sourced from reference TRBV11-3 and TRBJ1-1, is EAGVVQSPRYKIIEKKQPVAFWCNPISGHNTLYWYLQNLGQGPELLIRYENEEAVDDSQLPKDRFSAERLKGVDSTLKIQPAELGDSAVYLCASSLEQGRTEAFFGQGTRLTVV.

The table lists this clone with a few counts. The read finishes 3 residues shy of the CDR3 end, and the germline J gene is used to complete it. The chain joins TRBV19 to TRBJ1-4; a possible D gene is TRBD1 (6 bases). Germline CDR1 reads LNHDA; CDR2 reads SQIVND (reference sequence). The CDR3 runs 15 residues. V was trimmed by 5 bases and J by 0 bases, leaving 10 bases between them. The sequenced CDR3 bases are TGTGCCAGTAGTTCACGACAGGCAACTAATGAAAAA. This sequence encodes CASSSRQATNEK. The complete CDR3 sequence is CASSSRQATNEKLFF.

There are many counts of this clone. The read is 3 residues too short to cover the CDR3 end, so that end is filled in from the germline J gene. The chain employs TRBV30 and TRBJ2-3; weak D call: TRBD1 (5 bases). CDR3 length: 13 residues. V lost 7 bases and J 0 bases, leaving 11 bases between the germline ends. CDR1 GTSNPN and CDR2 SVGIG come from the germline V gene (reference sequence). The CDR3 reads CALRGLSTDTQYF. The sequenced CDR3 bases are TGTGCCTTAAGGGGTCTGAGCACAGATACG.

Turning to this clone: The CDR3 end lies 3 residues beyond the end of the read and is filled in from the germline J gene. The chain employs TRBV7-2 and TRBJ1-1, with 9 positions matching TRBD1. This CDR3 contains 14 residues. Germline-derived CDR1 and CDR2 are SGHTA and FQGNSA. The V and J ends lost 5 bases and 5 bases, in that order; junction bases with no gene match: 6. The CDR3 bases that were read are TGTGCCAGCAGCATCACAGGGGGCGGGACTGAA. This gives the protein CASSITGGGTE. The full CDR3 sequence reads CASSITGGGTEAFF.

For this clone: The read ends 3 residues early relative to the CDR3; the germline J gene fills the gap. This rearrangement joins TRBV2 to TRBJ1-3; D is uncertain. The V end lost 4 bases, the J end lost 0 bases, and 13 bases lay between the germline ends. Germline CDR1 and CDR2: SNHLY and FYNNEI. This CDR3 is 16 amino acids long. The chain's CDR3 is CASSVFGSSSGNTIYF. The DNA read from the CDR3 is TGTGCCAGCAGTGTATTTGGTTCTAGCTCTGGAAACACC.

This clone was counted at least ten times. The sequenced fragment ends 3 residues before the CDR3 boundary, so the rest is inferred from the germline J gene. The chain combines TRBV18 with TRBJ1-1, with 8 bases identical to TRBD1. With 5 bases clipped from V and 4 bases from J, the junction kept 6 bases outside the gene matches. The germline V gene encodes CDR1 KGHSH and CDR2 LQKENI. This CDR3 region has 14 residues. The CDR3 sequence: CASSTTGATTEAFF. The sequenced CDR3 bases are TGTGCCAGCTCAACGACAGGGGCGACCACTGAA.

The table lists this clone with many counts. Read data end 3 residues before the CDR3 end; the end is taken from the germline J gene. The chain is built from TRBV7-8 and TRBJ2-7; a weak D match, TRBD1 (5 bases). The CDR3 totals 17 residues. V was pared by 3 bases and J by 0 bases, with 18 bases between. Per germline, CDR1 SGHVS and CDR2 FQNEAQ. The CDR3 here is CASSFLGAAGLSYEQYF. CDR3 DNA, as far as it was read: TGTGCCAGCAGCTTTTTAGGGGCGGCAGGGCTCTCCTACGAG.

This clone was seen only a few times. The read halts 3 residues ahead of the CDR3 end, with the missing end drawn from the germline J gene. The chain combines TRBV19 with TRBJ2-6; a weak D match, TRBD1 (6 bases). CDR1 is LNHDA and CDR2 is SQIVND in the germline V gene (reference sequence). The CDR3 runs 15 residues. The V gene lost 11 bases and the J gene lost 1 base, with 15 bases spanning the gap. The sequenced CDR3 bases are TGTGCCGCCGGGGCCGACAGGTCTGGGGCCAACGTC. It yields the protein CAAGADRSGANV. The CDR3 in its entirety is CAAGADRSGANVLTF.

With respect to this clone: The read stops 3 residues short of the end of the CDR3; the missing end is completed from the germline J gene. The rearrangement uses TRBV7-6 and TRBJ1-5; TRBD1 is a possible D gene (6 bases). V was pared by 0 bases and J by 7 bases, with 7 bases between. The CDR3 loop spans 13 amino acids. Germline V gives CDR1 SGHVS, CDR2 FNYEAQ. The CDR3 reads CASSLAGGQPQHF. CDR3 DNA (partial): TGTGCCAGCAGCTTAGCAGGGGGACAGCCC.

This clone was seen a few times. The CDR3 end is not reached by the read, which stops 3 residues before it; the germline J gene fills it in. This chain uses TRBV6-2 or TRBV6-3 with TRBJ2-1; tentatively, D is TRBD1 (5 bases). CDR1 and CDR2 from the germline V gene are MNHEY and SVGEGT. The CDR3 runs to 14 residues. Between the trimmed V and J ends, which lost 2 bases and 5 bases, there was a span of 10 bases. Partial CDR3 DNA: TGTGCCAGCAGTTACGCGGACACGGACAATGAG. As protein: CASSYADTDNE. The whole CDR3 region reads CASSYADTDNEQFF.

This clone was observed a handful of times. The read gets to within 3 residues of the CDR3 end, and the germline J gene fills in the rest. V usage is TRBV30 and J usage is TRBJ2-5; the D is unclear. The V gene's germline CDR1 is GTSNPN and CDR2 SVGIG (reference sequence). Trimming took off 0 bases at V and 4 bases at J, with 6 bases between the two ends. The CDR3 spans 12 residues. The CDR3 sequence: CAWSVSLETQYF. The sequenced part of the CDR3 DNA is TGTGCCTGGAGTGTTTCGTTAGAGACC.

This clone was counted many times. The read ends 3 residues before the CDR3 terminus; that terminus is restored from the germline J gene. The gene calls are TRBV5-1 and TRBJ2-3; 9 positions match TRBD2. The CDR3 consists of 16 residues. J gave up 6 bases and V 0 bases, and 8 bases lay outside the gene matches. Germline V CDR1 and CDR2: SGHRS, YFSETQ. The CDR3 sequence: CASSLGAGGNLDTQYF. CDR3 DNA (partial): TGCGCCAGCAGCTTGGGAGCGGGGGGTAACTTGGATACG.

There are a few counts of this clone. The read falls 3 residues short of the CDR3 end, and the missing part is taken from the germline J gene. The chain carries TRBV6-4 and TRBJ2-7, with 9 bases aligning to TRBD1. V lost 8 bases, J lost 5 bases, and 10 bases stayed unmatched. Germline assignment: CDR1 MRHNA and CDR2 SNTAGT. There are 14 residues in the CDR3. CDR3 loop: CASAMGQGAHEQYF. The DNA read from the CDR3 is TGTGCCAGCGCAATGGGACAGGGAGCCCACGAG.

This clone has more than one count but fewer than ten. CDR3 residues: CAWGRDSPGYTF. CDR3 bases read: TGTGCCTGGGGGAGGGACTCCCCTGGC. This chain joins TRBV30 and TRBJ1-2; D perhaps matches TRBD1 (5 bases). Read coverage stops 3 residues before the CDR3 terminus; the germline J gene supplies the remainder. Germline V gene sequence: CDR1 GTSNPN, CDR2 SVGIG (reference sequence). V was shortened by 5 bases and J by 7 bases, with 14 bases between the two germline ends. The CDR3 is 12 residues long.

Ten or more counts support this clone. The missing CDR3 end, 3 residues past where the read stops, is filled in from the germline J gene. This chain links TRBV13 with TRBJ2-7; 7 nucleotides line up with TRBD1. CDR1 and CDR2 (germline): PRHDT, FYEKMQ (reference sequence). This CDR3 comprises 15 residues. Unmatched junction bases numbered 6, after V lost 4 bases and J lost 0 bases. The DNA read from the CDR3 is TGTGCCAGCAGCTCGAGAAGACAGGGCTCCTACGAG. Its protein is CASSSRRQGSYE. The whole CDR3 region reads CASSSRRQGSYEQYF.

This clone was detected only a few times. The read ends 3 residues before the CDR3 terminus; that terminus is restored from the germline J gene. This chain joins TRBV30 and TRBJ2-3; TRBD1 agrees at 11 bases. This CDR3 has 15 amino acids. The germline V gene encodes CDR1 GTSNPN and CDR2 SVGIG (reference sequence). V gave up 4 bases and J gave up 3 bases; unmatched junction bases: 6. This chain's CDR3 is CAWTLGQGGTDTQYF. CDR3 DNA (partial): TGTGCCTGGACTCTGGGACAGGGGGGAACAGATACG.

In this sample, this clone turned up many times. The CDR3 end falls 3 residues outside the read, so it is completed with the germline J gene. This sequence joins TRBV19 and TRBJ2-7, with 7 bases lining up with TRBD1. Germline trimming cut 8 bases from V and 6 bases from J; bases unmatched to any gene: 10. CDR1 LNHDA and CDR2 SQIVND come from the germline V gene (reference sequence). CDR3 size: 13 residues. The sequenced part of the CDR3 DNA is TGTGCCAGTGCTACTAAAAGGGACAGCGAG. This translates into CASATKRDSE. The whole CDR3 sequence is CASATKRDSEQYF.

This clone came up a few times. Read sequence stops 3 residues before the CDR3 end, and the germline J gene provides the missing end. The chain recombines TRBV30 with TRBJ2-5; 9 bases agree with TRBD2. CDR1 and CDR2 (germline): GTSNPN, SVGIG (reference sequence). The CDR3 is made up of 16 amino acids. The V gene end was trimmed by 0 bases and the J gene end by 2 bases; junction bases not matched to a gene: 7. The DNA read from the CDR3 is TGTGCCTGGAGTGTACCCAGCGGGGGGATTCAAGAGACC. This encodes CAWSVPSGGIQET. The entire CDR3 protein is CAWSVPSGGIQETQYF.

This clone has just a few counts. The read ends 3 residues before the CDR3 terminus; that terminus is restored from the germline J gene. The genes are TRBV20-1 and TRBJ2-3; 7 bases match TRBD2. V dropped 5 bases and J dropped 1; count of bases not matched to a gene: 15. The CDR3 has 17 amino acids. Germline CDR1 and CDR2: DFQATT and SNEGSKA (reference sequence). CDR3 residues: CSADPTSRVPGTDTQYF. The DNA read from the CDR3 is TGCAGTGCTGACCCGACTAGCAGAGTGCCCGGCACAGATACG.

Remarks on this clone: The read stops 3 residues short of the end of the CDR3; the missing end is completed from the germline J gene. The chain combines TRBV7-9 with TRBJ1-2; D is undetermined. V was pared by 2 bases and J by 6 bases, with 7 bases between. The CDR3 length is 12 residues. CDR1 is SEHNR and CDR2 is FQNEAQ in the germline V gene (reference sequence). CDR3 sequence: CASSLSENGYTF. The CDR3 bases that were read are TGTGCCAGCAGCTTAAGCGAGAATGGC.

This clone was counted ten times or more. The sequenced fragment ends 3 residues before the CDR3 boundary, so the rest is inferred from the germline J gene. The rearrangement uses TRBV20-1 and TRBJ1-1; D gene unclear. The V end was cut by 2 bases, the J end by 7 bases, with 14 bases between. The CDR3 consists of 13 residues. The germline CDR1 and CDR2 sequences are DFQATT and SNEGSKA (reference sequence). The CDR3 loop is CSARLPGSLEAFF. The sequenced CDR3 bases are TGCAGTGCTAGACTCCCCGGTTCCCTTGAA.

There are a few counts of this clone. Here the CDR3 reads CAWRGEPTTNTEAFF. The covered CDR3 bases are TGTGCCTGGAGGGGTGAACCTACTACGAACACTGAA. This sequence joins TRBV30 and TRBJ1-1; D remains ambiguous. The read finishes 3 residues shy of the CDR3 end, and the germline J gene is used to complete it. V was clipped by 3 bases and J by 1 base, with 15 bases between them. The CDR3 extends over 15 amino acids. Germline V gives CDR1 GTSNPN, CDR2 SVGIG (reference sequence).

This clone has a count of ten or more. The read ends 3 residues shy of where the CDR3 ends; the end is completed using the germline J gene. This chain joins TRBV2 and TRBJ1-2; unclear D gene. V dropped 4 bases and J dropped 4 bases, with 7 bases sitting between them. This CDR3 region has 12 residues. CDR1 SNHLY and CDR2 FYNNEI come from the germline V gene. The part of the CDR3 DNA that was read is TGTGCCAGCAGTGCCGCCAGCTATGGC. Protein sequence: CASSAASYG. The entire CDR3 sequence reads CASSAASYGYTF.

About this clone: The DNA ends 3 residues before the CDR3 does, and the rest of the CDR3 is filled in from the germline J gene. This chain joins TRBV20-1 and TRBJ2-5, with TRBD1 identical over 9 bases. The CDR3 is made up of 13 amino acids. V was clipped by 6 bases and J by 2 bases; unmatched bases: 4. Germline CDR1 is DFQATT and CDR2 is SNEGSKA (reference sequence). CDR3 DNA (partial): TGCAGTGCCCCAGGACAGGGGCAAGAGACC. Protein product: CSAPGQGQET. The full CDR3 protein reads CSAPGQGQETQYF.

This clone was observed a few times. The CDR3 extends 3 residues past the end of the read, so its final part is completed from the germline J gene. This rearrangement joins TRBV13 to TRBJ2-3; 13 nucleotides match TRBD2. The CDR3 has 15 amino acids. Germline V CDR1 and CDR2: PRHDT, FYEKMQ (reference sequence). The trim removed 5 bases at V and 7 bases at J, leaving 6 bases unmatched. The CDR3 here is CASSLGLAGVYTQYF. The covered CDR3 bases are TGTGCCAGCAGCCTCGGACTAGCGGGGGTCTATACG.

Note on this clone: The read ends 3 residues early relative to the CDR3; the germline J gene fills the gap. The chain recombines TRBV7-2 with TRBJ2-3; 8 bases are a match to TRBD1. The V segment lost 1 base and the J segment 6 bases; nucleotides outside the gene matches: 0. Germline CDR1 is SGHTA and CDR2 is FQGNSA. The CDR3 runs 13 residues. CDR3 in amino acids: CASSLDRGDTQYF. The sequenced part of the CDR3 DNA is TGTGCCAGCAGCTTAGACAGGGGGGATACG.

This clone occurred a few times. CDR3 in amino acids: CASSEPGSGETQYF. CDR3 DNA, as far as it was read: TGTGCCAGCAGTGAACCGGGGAGCGGGGAGACC. The chain employs TRBV2 and TRBJ2-5; a weak D match, TRBD2 (6 bases). Sequencing ends 3 residues short of the CDR3 end; the germline J gene provides the rest. Germline CDR1 is SNHLY and CDR2 is FYNNEI. This CDR3 region has 14 residues. The V gene lost 2 bases and the J gene lost 5 bases, with 12 bases spanning the gap.

Of note for this clone: The read ends 3 residues shy of where the CDR3 ends; the end is completed using the germline J gene. The rearrangement uses TRBV11-1 and TRBJ2-1; possible D gene TRBD1, 6 bases. Trimming left V 5 bases short and J 3 bases short, with 14 bases between. The length of the CDR3 is 15 residues. Germline CDR1 reads SGHAT; CDR2 reads FQDESV (reference sequence). The covered CDR3 bases are TGTGCCAGCAGCCCGGGACAACGCTTCTACAATGAG. This gives the protein CASSPGQRFYNE. The full CDR3 protein reads CASSPGQRFYNEQFF.

The table lists this clone with many counts. The read terminates 3 residues ahead of where the CDR3 ends, so the germline J gene completes it. The rearrangement joins TRBV7-4 to TRBJ1-1, with 11 nucleotides matching TRBD1. Germline loops: CDR1 SGHVT, CDR2 SQSDAQ. With V trimmed by 5 bases and J by 2 bases, 7 bases remained unmatched. The CDR3 runs to 16 residues. CDR3 amino acids: CASSQDRGLSNTEAFF. The sequenced CDR3 bases are TGTGCCAGCAGCCAGGACAGGGGGCTTTCAAACACTGAA.

This clone occurred a few times. The read stops 3 residues short of the end of the CDR3; the missing end is completed from the germline J gene. J is TRBJ1-1 and V is TRBV30; the D gene is possibly TRBD1 (6 bases). This CDR3 comprises 14 residues. Trimming removed 4 bases at V and 5 bases at J, with 17 bases between. The V gene's germline CDR1 is GTSNPN and CDR2 SVGIG (reference sequence). CDR3 sequence reads: CAWMLTGSGTEAFF. CDR3 DNA (partial): TGTGCCTGGATGCTAACAGGGTCTGGGACTGAA.

At least ten counts were recorded for this clone. The read falls 3 residues short of the CDR3 end, and the missing part is taken from the germline J gene. The chain carries TRBV7-6 and TRBJ2-5; TRBD2 aligns across 7 bases. This CDR3 comprises 15 residues. With V trimmed by 4 bases and J by 1 base, 6 bases remained unmatched. Germline-derived CDR1 and CDR2 are SGHVS and FNYEAQ. The CDR3 is CASSWGGTTQETQYF. CDR3 DNA (partial): TGTGCCAGCAGCTGGGGGGGGACCACCCAAGAGACC. Full variable domain (outside the CDR3, taken from reference TRBV7-6 and TRBJ2-5): GAGVSQSPRYKVTKRGQDVALRCDPISGHVSLYWYRQALGQGPEFLTYFNYEAQQDKSGLPNDRFSAERPEGSISTLTIQRTEQRDSAMYRCASSWGGTTQETQYFGPGTRLLVL.